This entry features one T cell receptor beta chain sequence. Its antigen is unknown. The repertoire was sequenced with immunoSEQ multiplex PCR; TCRdb's copy has only in-frame clones and lacks some. The repertoire holds some 30,000 clones, with around 86% as singletons. This entry belongs to a study of somatic mutations in cytotoxic T cells in rheumatoid arthritis. Study results and limitations: Significant differences in CD8+ T-cell clonality were not found between rheumatoid arthritis patients and healthy controls (age-matched). Clonality of CD8+ cells rose with age in rheumatoid arthritis patients but not healthy controls. No multiple-comparison adjustment was applied to the slight TRBV07 underrepresentation in rheumatoid arthritis patients.

Trimming took off 0 bases at V and 8 bases at J, with 13 bases between the two ends. This CDR3 has 14 amino acids. Per the germline V gene, CDR1 is PRHDT and CDR2 is FYEKMQ (reference sequence). Both CD4+ and CD8+ cells were separated through positive magnetic bead selection, and their purity was verified using flow cytometry. The specimen sequenced was CD8+ T cells sorted from blood. The chain uses TRBV13 and TRBJ1-2, with no clear D. The receptor was isolated from an adult with rheumatoid arthritis. CDR3 in DNA: TGTGCCAGCAGCTTAGGATCCCGGGGAGCCGGCTACACCTTC. Its translation: CASSLGSRGAGYTF.